The 18 T cell receptor beta chains presented below share a single source sample, sequenced in a study of early T cells in non-severe SARS-CoV-2 infection. TCRdb fed the 5' RACE reads into MiXCR, producing one record per CDR3 protein. The repertoire holds some 41,000 distinct CDR3 sequences, 20% to 25% seen once, with 4% to 5% in the top ten. The input for sequencing was whole blood, taken at baseline. The receptors shown here come from an adult who was a healthcare worker with PCR-confirmed SARS-CoV-2 infection or an uninfected control (not recorded which).

The sample holds a few counts of this clonotype. The rearrangement joins TRBV5-1 to TRBJ2-3; no definite D call. The V gene lost 2 bases and the J gene lost 6 bases, with 13 bases spanning the gap. The V gene's germline CDR1 is SGHRS and CDR2 YFSETQ. The CDR3 runs 14 residues. The CDR3 DNA follows: TGCGCCAGCAGCTTAGCTCCTCTCGGGGATACGCAGTATTTT. Its translation is CASSLAPLGDTQYF.

This clonotype has just a few counts. The rearrangement joins TRBV20-1 to TRBJ1-6; no clear D. Germline V gene lookup returns CDR1 DFQATT and CDR2 SNEGSKA (reference sequence). The length of the CDR3 is 15 residues. Trimming shortened V by 3 bases and J by 0 bases, and 9 bases separated the two germline ends. The CDR3 sequence is CSARYSSSYNSPLHF. The CDR3 nucleotides read TGCAGTGCTAGGTATTCGAGCTCCTATAATTCACCCCTCCACTTT.

The J gene is TRBJ1-1, the V gene TRBV27; perhaps TRBD1 as D (6 bases). In germline, CDR1 is MNHEY, CDR2 SMNVEV (reference sequence). V lost 1 base and J 5 bases, leaving 11 bases between the germline ends. The CDR3 runs to 14 residues. The CDR3 loop reads CASSLLGAGTEAFF. In DNA form, the CDR3 reads TGTGCCAGCAGTTTATTGGGGGCCGGGACTGAAGCTTTCTTT.

The V call is TRBV30, the J call TRBJ2-7; the D gene is possibly TRBD2 (6 bases). Germline lookup yields CDR1 GTSNPN and CDR2 SVGIG (reference sequence). The CDR3 runs to 13 residues. The ends were cut back, 1 base at V and 2 bases at J, with 9 bases in the middle. In DNA form, the CDR3 reads TGTGCCTGGAGTGGGAGGGCAGCCTACGAGCAGTACTTC. Its protein is CAWSGRAAYEQYF.

By proportion, this clonotype is medium-sized. CDR3 DNA: TGTGCCAGCAGCTCATTCCAGGGGCACTACGAGCAGTACTTC. Translating gives CASSSFQGHYEQYF. The chain has TRBV12-3 or TRBV12-4 and TRBJ2-7; weak D call: TRBD1 (6 bases). The V end was cut by 6 bases, the J end by 3 bases, with 15 bases between. The CDR3 consists of 14 residues.

The genes are TRBV3-1 and TRBJ2-1, with D possibly being TRBD2 (5 bases). The germline CDR1 and CDR2 sequences are LGHDT and YNNKEL (reference sequence). CDR3 size: 14 residues. Trimming left V 6 bases short and J 1 base short, with 10 bases between. CDR3: CASRPGESYNEQFF. In DNA form, the CDR3 reads TGTGCCAGCAGGCCTGGGGAGTCCTACAATGAGCAGTTCTTC.

This clonotype was found a few times. The V and J genes are TRBV20-1 and TRBJ2-5; TRBD2 agrees at 13 bases. The CDR3 runs to 16 residues. The V gene end was trimmed by 5 bases and the J gene end by 7 bases; junction bases not matched to a gene: 13. Germline lookup yields CDR1 DFQATT and CDR2 SNEGSKA (reference sequence). The CDR3 sequence: CSAQPIPLAGGRTQYF. DNA for the CDR3: TGCAGTGCTCAACCTATCCCACTAGCGGGGGGGCGGACCCAGTACTTC.

The sample holds a few counts of this clonotype. The chain uses TRBV24-1 and TRBJ2-5, with D unresolved. There are 14 residues in the CDR3. V dropped 7 bases and J dropped 1 base, with 12 bases sitting between them. Germline V gene lookup returns CDR1 KGHDR and CDR2 SFDVKD. The CDR3 protein is CATSGPQSQETQYF. Here the CDR3 DNA reads TGTGCCACCAGCGGGCCCCAGTCCCAAGAGACCCAGTACTTC.

The CDR3 loop reads CASSNLDFTDSGNTIYF. Here the CDR3 DNA reads TGTGCCAGCAGCAACCTGGACTTTACGGATTCTGGAAACACCATATATTTT. This rearrangement joins TRBV21-1 to TRBJ1-3. TRBV21-1 is a pseudogene locus. The CDR3 spans 17 residues.

This chain joins TRBV2 and TRBJ1-1; unclear D gene. This CDR3 has 14 residues. The V end was cut by 5 bases, the J end by 0 bases, with 10 bases between. Germline V gene sequence: CDR1 SNHLY, CDR2 FYNNEI. CDR3 nucleotides: TGTGCCAGCAGTATGACATACATGAACACTGAAGCTTTCTTT. Translating it yields CASSMTYMNTEAFF. The full variable domain, in which reference TRBV2 and TRBJ1-1 provide the parts outside the CDR3, is EPEVTQTPSHQVTQMGQEVILRCVPISNHLYFYWYRQILGQKVEFLVSFYNNEISEKSEIFDDQFSVERPDGSNFTLKIRSTKLEDSAMYFCASSMTYMNTEAFFGQGTRLTVV.

V is TRBV7-6 and J is TRBJ1-2; no definite D call. This CDR3 has 13 residues. In germline, CDR1 is SGHVS, CDR2 FNYEAQ. V was shortened by 3 bases and J by 2 bases, with 7 bases between the two germline ends. CDR3 DNA sequence: TGTGCCAGCAGCTTCGGAACCAACTATGGCTACACCTTC. It encodes CASSFGTNYGYTF. Full variable domain (outside the CDR3, taken from reference TRBV7-6 and TRBJ1-2): GAGVSQSPRYKVTKRGQDVALRCDPISGHVSLYWYRQALGQGPEFLTYFNYEAQQDKSGLPNDRFSAERPEGSISTLTIQRTEQRDSAMYRCASSFGTNYGYTFGSGTRLTVV.

This clonotype has only a few counts. The chain couples TRBV6-5 to TRBJ1-1; 7 bases are shared with TRBD1. Unmatched junction bases numbered 3, after V lost 7 bases and J lost 1 base. Germline V lookup: CDR1 MNHEY, CDR2 SVGAGI. This CDR3 region has 13 residues. The DNA for the CDR3 is TGTGCCAGCAACAGACAGGGGAACACTGAAGCTTTCTTT. Protein sequence: CASNRQGNTEAFF.

This sequence joins TRBV7-6 and TRBJ2-2, with a tentative D call TRBD1 (5 bases). CDR3 length: 15 residues. Trimming shortened V by 5 bases and J by 5 bases, and 15 bases separated the two germline ends. Germline CDR1 SGHVS, CDR2 FNYEAQ. CDR3 sequence: CASSPEQTVTGELFF. CDR3 DNA sequence: TGTGCCAGCAGCCCCGAGCAGACAGTAACCGGGGAGCTGTTTTTT. Looking up the rest from reference TRBV7-6 and TRBJ2-2 gives the full variable domain: GAGVSQSPRYKVTKRGQDVALRCDPISGHVSLYWYRQALGQGPEFLTYFNYEAQQDKSGLPNDRFSAERPEGSISTLTIQRTEQRDSAMYRCASSPEQTVTGELFFGEGSRLTVL.

This clonotype was recorded a few times. V is TRBV7-8 and J is TRBJ1-6; the D is unclear. This CDR3 has 12 residues. V lost 0 bases, J lost 12 bases, and 6 bases lay in between. Looked up from germline, CDR1 is SGHVS and CDR2 is FQNEAQ. Here the CDR3 DNA reads TGTGCCAGCAGCTTAGCGCGGAAACCCCTCCACTTT. It encodes CASSLARKPLHF.

The chain combines TRBV7-2 with TRBJ2-3; 10 nucleotides align to TRBD1. The V gene end was trimmed by 8 bases and the J gene end by 3 bases; junction bases not matched to a gene: 8. Looked up from germline, CDR1 is SGHTA and CDR2 is FQGNSA. The CDR3 totals 15 residues. For the CDR3, the DNA is TGTGCCAGCTCCCGGGACAGGGGAAAGACAGATACGCAGTATTTT. This sequence encodes CASSRDRGKTDTQYF. Combining the CDR3 with reference TRBV7-2 and TRBJ2-3 gives the whole variable domain GAGVSQSPSNKVTEKGKDVELRCDPISGHTALYWYRQSLGQGLEFLIYFQGNSAPDKSGLPSDRFSAERTGGSVSTLTIQRTQQEDSAVYLCASSRDRGKTDTQYFGPGTRLTVL.

This clonotype was detected only a few times. This chain joins TRBV5-6 and TRBJ1-5; 10 bases match TRBD1. Per the germline V gene, CDR1 is SGHDT and CDR2 is YYEEEE. The CDR3 has 16 residues. Trimming removed 4 bases from V and 4 bases from J; junction bases left unmatched: 8. Here the CDR3 DNA reads TGTGCCAGCAGCACCTCGACAGGGGGCCTAAATCAGCCCCAGCATTTT. This gives the protein CASSTSTGGLNQPQHF. Full variable domain (outside the CDR3, taken from reference TRBV5-6 and TRBJ1-5): DAGVTQSPTHLIKTRGQQVTLRCSPKSGHDTVSWYQQALGQGPQFIFQYYEEEERQRGNFPDRFSGHQFPNYSSELNVNALLLGDSALYLCASSTSTGGLNQPQHFGDGTRLSIL.

This clonotype was observed once. This chain connects TRBV6-6 to TRBJ2-5; D not certain. This CDR3 contains 13 residues. V was cut by 1 base and J by 1 base, with 4 bases left in between. Germline lookup yields CDR1 MNHNY and CDR2 SVGAGI (reference sequence). This CDR3 reads CASSYYGQETQYF. In DNA form, the CDR3 reads TGTGCCAGCAGTTACTACGGCCAAGAGACCCAGTACTTC.

The sample holds a few counts of this clonotype. The chain joins TRBV6-5 to TRBJ1-5; D not certain. Trimming removed 5 bases at V and 0 bases at J, with 5 bases between. CDR3 length: 13 residues. The germline V gene encodes CDR1 MNHEY and CDR2 SVGAGI. The DNA of the CDR3 is TGTGCCAGCAGTCAGTCTAGCAATCAGCCCCAGCATTTT. Its translation: CASSQSSNQPQHF.